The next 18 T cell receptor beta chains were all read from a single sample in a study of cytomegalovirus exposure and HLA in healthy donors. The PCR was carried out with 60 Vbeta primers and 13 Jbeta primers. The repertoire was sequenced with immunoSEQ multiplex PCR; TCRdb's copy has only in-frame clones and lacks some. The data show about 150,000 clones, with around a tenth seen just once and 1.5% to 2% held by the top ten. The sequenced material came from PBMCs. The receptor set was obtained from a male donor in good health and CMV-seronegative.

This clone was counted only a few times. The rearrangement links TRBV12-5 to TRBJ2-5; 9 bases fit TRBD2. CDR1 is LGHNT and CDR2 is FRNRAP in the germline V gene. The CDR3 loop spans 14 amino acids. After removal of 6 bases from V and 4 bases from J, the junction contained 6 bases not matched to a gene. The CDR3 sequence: CASGTGLAGETQYF. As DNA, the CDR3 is TGTGCTAGTGGCACGGGACTAGCAGGAGAGACCCAGTACTTC.

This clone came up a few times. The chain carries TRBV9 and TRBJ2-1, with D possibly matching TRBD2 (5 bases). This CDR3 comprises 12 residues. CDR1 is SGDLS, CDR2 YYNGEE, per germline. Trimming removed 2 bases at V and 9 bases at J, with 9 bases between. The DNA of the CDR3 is TGTGCCAGCAGCGTTTCCCGGGGTGAGCAGTTCTTC. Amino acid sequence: CASSVSRGEQFF.

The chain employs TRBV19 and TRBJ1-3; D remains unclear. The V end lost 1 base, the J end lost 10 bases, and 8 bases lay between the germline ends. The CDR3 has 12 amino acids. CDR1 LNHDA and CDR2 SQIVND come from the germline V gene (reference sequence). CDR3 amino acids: CASSIAPLTIYF. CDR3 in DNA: TGTGCCAGTAGTATAGCCCCCCTTACCATATATTTT.

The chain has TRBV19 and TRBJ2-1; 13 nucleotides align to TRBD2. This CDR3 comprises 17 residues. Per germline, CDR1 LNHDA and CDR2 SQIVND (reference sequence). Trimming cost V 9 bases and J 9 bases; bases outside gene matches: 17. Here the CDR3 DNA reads TGTGCCAGCCACCCCCCCCCGACTAGCGGGGGGCCGGGTGAGCAGTTCTTC. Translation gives CASHPPPTSGGPGEQFF.

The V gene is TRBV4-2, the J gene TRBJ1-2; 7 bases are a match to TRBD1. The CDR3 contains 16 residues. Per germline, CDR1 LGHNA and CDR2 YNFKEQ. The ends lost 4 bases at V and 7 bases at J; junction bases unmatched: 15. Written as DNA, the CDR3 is TGTGCCAGCAGCCCCTACATCAGGGGGGAATTCGGTGGCTACACCTTC. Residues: CASSPYIRGEFGGYTF.

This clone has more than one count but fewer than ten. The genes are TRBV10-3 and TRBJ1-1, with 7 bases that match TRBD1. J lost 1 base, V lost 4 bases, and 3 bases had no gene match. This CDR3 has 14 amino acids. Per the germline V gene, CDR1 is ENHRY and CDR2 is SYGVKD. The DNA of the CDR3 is TGTGCCATCAGTGGGCGGGACAGGAACACTGAAGCTTTCTTT. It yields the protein CAISGRDRNTEAFF.

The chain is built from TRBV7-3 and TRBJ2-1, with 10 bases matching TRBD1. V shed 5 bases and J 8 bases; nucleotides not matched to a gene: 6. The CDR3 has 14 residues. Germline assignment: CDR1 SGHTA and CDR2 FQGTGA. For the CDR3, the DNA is TGTGCCAGCAGCCCGGACAGGGGGGCACATGAGCAGTTCTTC. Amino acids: CASSPDRGAHEQFF. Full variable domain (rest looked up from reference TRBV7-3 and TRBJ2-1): GAGVSQTPSNKVTEKGKYVELRCDPISGHTALYWYRQSLGQGPEFLIYFQGTGAADDSGLPNDRFFAVRPEGSVSTLKIQRTERGDSAVYLCASSPDRGAHEQFFGPGTRLTVL.

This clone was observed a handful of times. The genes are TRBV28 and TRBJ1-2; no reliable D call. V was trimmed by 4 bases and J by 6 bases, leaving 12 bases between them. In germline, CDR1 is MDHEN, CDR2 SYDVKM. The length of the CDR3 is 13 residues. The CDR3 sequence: CASSSESVNGYTF. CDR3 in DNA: TGTGCCAGCAGTTCGGAGTCAGTAAATGGCTACACCTTC.

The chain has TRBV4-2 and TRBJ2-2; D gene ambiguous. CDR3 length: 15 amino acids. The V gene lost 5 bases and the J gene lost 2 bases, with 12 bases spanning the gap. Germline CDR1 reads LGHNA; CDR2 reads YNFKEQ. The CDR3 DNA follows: TGTGCCAGCAGCTCCTACTACCCCAACACCGGGGAGCTGTTTTTT. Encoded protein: CASSSYYPNTGELFF.

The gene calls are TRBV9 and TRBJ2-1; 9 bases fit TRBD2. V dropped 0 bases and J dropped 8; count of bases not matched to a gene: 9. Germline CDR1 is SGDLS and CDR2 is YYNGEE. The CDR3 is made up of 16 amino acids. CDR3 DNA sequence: TGTGCCAGCAGCGTAGGAGGTAGCGGGGGTCGGGATGAGCAGTTCTTC. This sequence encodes CASSVGGSGGRDEQFF.

CDR3 in amino acids: CASSPGQGGGYGYTF. The CDR3 DNA sequence: TGCGCCAGCAGCCCCGGACAGGGAGGGGGCTATGGCTACACCTTC. This sequence joins TRBV4-3 and TRBJ1-2, with 8 bases fitting TRBD1. CDR1 is LGHNA, CDR2 YSLEER, per germline. This CDR3 spans 15 amino acids. The trim removed 4 bases at V and 4 bases at J, leaving 8 bases unmatched.

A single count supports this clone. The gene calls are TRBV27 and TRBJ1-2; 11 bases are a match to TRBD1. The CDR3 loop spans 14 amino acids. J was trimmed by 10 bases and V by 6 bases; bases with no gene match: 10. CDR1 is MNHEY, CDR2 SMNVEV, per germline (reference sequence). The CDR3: CASRTTGTGGYYTF. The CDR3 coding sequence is TGTGCCAGCAGAACTACCGGGACAGGGGGTTACTACACCTTC.

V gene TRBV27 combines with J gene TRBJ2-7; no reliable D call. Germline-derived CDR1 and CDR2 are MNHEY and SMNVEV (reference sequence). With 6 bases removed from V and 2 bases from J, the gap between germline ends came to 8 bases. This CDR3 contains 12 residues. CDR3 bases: TGTGCCAGCAGCTTTTTTCCCTACGAGCAGTACTTC. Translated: CASSFFPYEQYF.

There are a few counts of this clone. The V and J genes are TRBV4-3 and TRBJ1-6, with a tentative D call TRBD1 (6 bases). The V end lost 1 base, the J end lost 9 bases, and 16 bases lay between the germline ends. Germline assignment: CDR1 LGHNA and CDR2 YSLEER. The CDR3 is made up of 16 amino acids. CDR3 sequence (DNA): TGCGCCAGCAGCCAAGCACCCAGGGGACGTCGTTCACCCCTCCACTTT. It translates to CASSQAPRGRRSPLHF.

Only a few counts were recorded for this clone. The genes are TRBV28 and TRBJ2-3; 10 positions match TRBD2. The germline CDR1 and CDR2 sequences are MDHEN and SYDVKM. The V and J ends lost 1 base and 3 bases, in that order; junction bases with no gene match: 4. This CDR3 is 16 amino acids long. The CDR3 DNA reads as TGTGCCAGCAGTTTATCTAGCGGGAGTGGTACAGATACGCAGTATTTT. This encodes CASSLSSGSGTDTQYF. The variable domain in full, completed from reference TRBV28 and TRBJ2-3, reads DVKVTQSSRYLVKRTGEKVFLECVQDMDHENMFWYRQDPGLGLRLIYFSYDVKMKEKGDIPEGYSVSREKKERFSLILESASTNQTSMYLCASSLSSGSGTDTQYFGPGTRLTVL.

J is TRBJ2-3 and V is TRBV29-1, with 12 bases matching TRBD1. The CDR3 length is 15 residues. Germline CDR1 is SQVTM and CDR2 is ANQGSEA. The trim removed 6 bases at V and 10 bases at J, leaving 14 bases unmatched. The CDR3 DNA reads TGCAGCGTCTCTCCCGGGACAGGGGGCCCAGTTGCGCAGTATTTT. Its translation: CSVSPGTGGPVAQYF.

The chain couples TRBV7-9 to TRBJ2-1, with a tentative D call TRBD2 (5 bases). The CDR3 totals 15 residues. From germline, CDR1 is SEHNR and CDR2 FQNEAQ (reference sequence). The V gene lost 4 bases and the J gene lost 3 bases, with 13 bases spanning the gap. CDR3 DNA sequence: TGTGCCAGCAGCTCCCGGGATGTCGTCTACAATGAGCAGTTCTTC. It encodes CASSSRDVVYNEQFF.

This CDR3 is CASSQETSPHTGELFF. The CDR3 DNA reads as TGCGCCAGCAGCCAAGAGACAAGTCCTCACACCGGGGAGCTGTTTTTT. The J gene is TRBJ2-2, the V gene TRBV4-1, with D unresolved. The CDR3 is made up of 16 amino acids. Trimming pared 0 bases from V and 3 bases from J, leaving 11 bases between. The germline CDR1 and CDR2 sequences are MGHRA and YSYEKL.